This TCR beta chain was obtained from a study of T-cell memory formation after mild COVID-19. A single record per CDR3 protein comes from TCRdb applying MiXCR to the 5' RACE reads. The sample has around 200,000 distinct CDR3 sequences, more than 9% seen once; the top ten hold roughly 3%. In germline, CDR1 is MNHNY, CDR2 SVGAGI (reference sequence). V lost 7 bases and J lost 3, with 13 bases in between. This CDR3 is 13 amino acids long. The rearrangement uses TRBV6-6 and TRBJ2-7, with D tentatively TRBD1 (5 bases). The sequence was obtained from a man aged 18 to 35 who had mild COVID-19 (a few samples of this study predate the infection). Cell type and time point are not known. Sample: PBMCs or a T cell subset sorted from them (not recorded which). CDR3 bases: TGTGCCAGCAACACTCAGGGTTTCTACGAGCAGTACTTC. Translated, it gives CASNTQGFYEQYF.